Detailed here is one TCR beta chain. Libraries were prepared by immunoSEQ multiplex PCR; TCRdb keeps only in-frame clonotypes and omits some of them. The sample holds fewer than 110,000 clones, more than 70% seen once. Per the germline V gene, CDR1 is MDHEN and CDR2 is SYDVKM. V trimming: 6 bases; J trimming: 2 bases; junction bases outside the gene matches: 9. This CDR3 has 15 amino acids. These data belong to a study of T cell responses to AZD1222 COVID-19 vaccine. This material consisted of peripheral blood, taken 28 days after the second AZD1222 dose. The chain links TRBV28 to TRBJ2-7, with TRBD1 matching over 8 bases. This clonotype was sampled from an adult who received the AZD1222 COVID-19 vaccine. The CDR3 nucleotides read TGTGCCAGCAGCCAGACAGGGGATCGAGCCTACGAGCAGTACTTC. This codes for CASSQTGDRAYEQYF. Variable domain in full (rest from reference TRBV28 and TRBJ2-7): DVKVTQSSRYLVKRTGEKVFLECVQDMDHENMFWYRQDPGLGLRLIYFSYDVKMKEKGDIPEGYSVSREKKERFSLILESASTNQTSMYLCASSQTGDRAYEQYFGPGTRLTVT.